This passage covers 10 T cell receptor beta chains from one sample sequenced in a study of metastatic and nonmetastatic thyroid tumors. Ahead of thyroid surgery, no patient had received treatment of any kind. MiXCR was used by TCRdb to re-call the PCR reads. The repertoire consists of around 41,000 clones, with around 28% occurring once and the leading ten covering almost 10%. The material sequenced was blood. The receptors derive from a male donor with papillary thyroid cancer or a benign thyroid nodule (not recorded which). Some clones in this sample may be carry-over from other donors' samples.

This clone was counted a few times. This chain joins TRBV6-1 and TRBJ2-1, with 14 bases fitting TRBD2. This CDR3 spans 18 amino acids. The germline V gene has CDR1 MNHNS and CDR2 SASEGT. The V and J ends lost 6 bases and 7 bases, in that order; junction bases with no gene match: 14. The CDR3: CASRFTLGTSGSLNEQFF. The CDR3 bases are TGTGCCAGCAGATTTACGCTGGGGACTAGCGGGAGTTTGAATGAGCAGTTCTTC.

This clone is labeled as medium-sized. The rearrangement links TRBV12-3 or TRBV12-4 to TRBJ1-4; D perhaps matches TRBD1 (6 bases). This CDR3 region has 16 residues. Trimming cost V 3 bases and J 4 bases, with 15 bases left between them. The CDR3 reads CASSFPGHTNNEKLFF. The CDR3 nucleotides are TGTGCCAGCAGTTTCCCGGGACACACCAATAATGAAAAACTGTTTTTT.

This chain uses TRBV4-2 with TRBJ1-1, with 10 positions matching TRBD1. From germline, CDR1 is LGHNA and CDR2 YNFKEQ. The CDR3 loop spans 14 amino acids. The V and J ends lost 8 bases and 1 base, in that order; junction bases with no gene match: 4. Here the CDR3 DNA reads TGTGCCAGCGCTGGGACAGGGGCGAACACTGAAGCTTTCTTT. Translation gives CASAGTGANTEAFF.

The chain is built from TRBV12-3 or TRBV12-4 and TRBJ2-4, with 9 bases that match TRBD2. V was pared by 0 bases and J by 4 bases, with 16 bases of the junction left unmatched. The CDR3 is 20 amino acids. Written as DNA, the CDR3 is TGTGCCAGCAGTTTAGCGGGACTAGCTGCGGGATCCAAAGGAAAAAACATTCAGTACTTC. Amino acid sequence: CASSLAGLAAGSKGKNIQYF.

By share, this clone counts as medium-sized (0.01 to 0.1%). V usage is TRBV4-1 and J usage is TRBJ1-5; D gene ambiguous. V was trimmed by 0 bases and J by 7 bases, leaving 7 bases between them. Germline-derived CDR1 and CDR2 are MGHRA and YSYEKL. This CDR3 has 13 residues. DNA for the CDR3: TGCGCCAGCAGCCAAGATCGGGGACAGCCCCAGCATTTT. Its translation is CASSQDRGQPQHF.

This clone has ten or more counts. This chain connects TRBV6-1 to TRBJ1-1, with unresolved D. This CDR3 has 16 amino acids. Trimming shortened V by 1 base and J by 6 bases, and 18 bases separated the two germline ends. Germline assignment: CDR1 MNHNS and CDR2 SASEGT. The CDR3 sequence is CASSEGPLRLGPEAFF. The CDR3 region has the DNA TGTGCCAGCAGTGAAGGTCCCCTACGCCTTGGGCCTGAAGCTTTCTTT.

This clone has a count of ten or more. This chain uses TRBV10-1 with TRBJ1-5; D call uncertain. V was clipped by 6 bases and J by 7 bases, with 13 bases between them. The CDR3 extends over 13 amino acids. Germline CDR1 is WNHNN and CDR2 is SYGVQD (reference sequence). The CDR3 nucleotides read TGCGCCAGCAGGGCCAGAAGAGACCAGCCCCAGCATTTT. This gives the protein CASRARRDQPQHF.

This clone was recorded at least ten times. This chain uses TRBV5-1 with TRBJ1-6; 8 bases are a match to TRBD1. The CDR3 length is 13 residues. The V gene end was trimmed by 5 bases and the J gene end by 7 bases; junction bases not matched to a gene: 2. CDR1 and CDR2 from the germline V gene are SGHRS and YFSETQ. CDR3 sequence reads: CASRTGDNSPLHF. For the CDR3, the DNA is TGCGCCAGCAGGACAGGGGACAATTCACCCCTCCACTTT.

This chain connects TRBV6-1 to TRBJ1-2; D ambiguous. Germline loops: CDR1 MNHNS, CDR2 SASEGT. The CDR3 consists of 12 residues. Trimming removed 5 bases at V and 8 bases at J, with 12 bases between. This chain's CDR3 is CASSRKGSGYTF. The CDR3 DNA follows: TGTGCCAGCAGTCGGAAAGGGAGCGGCTACACCTTC.

This clone occurred a few times. At one boundary the junction diverges from the germline segment, which might be a read error. This chain joins TRBV28 and TRBJ1-5; 9 positions match TRBD1. CDR3 length: 16 amino acids. CDR1 MDHEN and CDR2 SYDVKM come from the germline V gene. The CDR3 DNA follows: TGTGTCAGCAGTTGCCCGGGACAGGGACACAATCAGCCCCAGCATTTT. It specifies CVSSCPGQGHNQPQHF.